A single sample is the source of the 5 T cell receptor beta chains below, sequenced in a study of a mutant IDH1 vaccine in newly diagnosed glioma. Stated time point: baseline, week 1 (first vaccination visit). As to treatment: pre-vaccination baseline after standard-of-care therapy. Assay: immunoSEQ multiplex PCR; the TCRdb copy retains only in-frame clones and omits some. The sample yields roughly 51,000 clones, approximately 90% seen once. Sequencing used PBMCs, obtained from a glioma patient treated with radiotherapy, temozolomide or both. The source of these receptors is a middle-aged man with glioma.

This clone was found a few times. The V call is TRBV7-9, the J call TRBJ2-1, with 8 bases that match TRBD2. Germline CDR1 and CDR2: SEHNR and FQNEAQ (reference sequence). CDR3 length: 16 amino acids. Trimming cost V 6 bases and J 3 bases; bases outside gene matches: 10. CDR3: CASSTRSGSRYNEQFF. In DNA, the CDR3 is TGTGCCAGCAGTACCCGAAGCGGGAGTCGCTACAATGAGCAGTTCTTC.

Turning to this clone: One end of the junction varies from germline; a read error may be responsible. The J gene is TRBJ1-1, the V gene TRBV2, with D possibly TRBD1 on 5 matching bases. Germline V CDR1 and CDR2: SNHLY, FYNNEI. CDR3 length: 12 residues. CDR3 sequence (DNA): TGTGCCAGCAGGAGGGACCGTGGCCACGCCGGGTTT. This encodes CASRRDRGHAGF.

This clone was seen a single time. J is TRBJ2-3 and V is TRBV7-2; TRBD2 matches at 7 bases. CDR1 is SGHTA and CDR2 is FQGNSA in the germline V gene. V gave up 1 base and J gave up 4 bases; unmatched junction bases: 5. This CDR3 has 15 residues. The CDR3 reads CASSLGITSADTQYF. The CDR3 nucleotides read TGTGCCAGCAGCTTAGGGATTACTAGCGCAGATACGCAGTATTTT. The complete variable domain, with remaining parts taken from reference TRBV7-2 and TRBJ2-3, reads GAGVSQSPSNKVTEKGKDVELRCDPISGHTALYWYRQSLGQGLEFLIYFQGNSAPDKSGLPSDRFSAERTGGSVSTLTIQRTQQEDSAVYLCASSLGITSADTQYFGPGTRLTVL.

The chain links TRBV7-9 to TRBJ1-1; 8 bases agree with TRBD1. Trimming cost V 0 bases and J 1 base; bases outside gene matches: 7. The germline gives CDR1 SEHNR, CDR2 FQNEAQ (reference sequence). This CDR3 has 17 amino acids. CDR3 bases: TGTGCCAGCAGCTTAGCTTTCCTTGGACAGGGGAACACTGAAGCTTTCTTT. It encodes CASSLAFLGQGNTEAFF.

The J gene is TRBJ1-1, the V gene TRBV15, with D unresolved. Per germline, CDR1 LNHNV and CDR2 YYDKDF (reference sequence). This CDR3 is 11 amino acids long. Trimming shortened V by 4 bases and J by 8 bases, and 8 bases separated the two germline ends. In nucleotides, the CDR3 is TGTGCCACCAGCAAGTGGGAAGAAGCTTTCTTT. This sequence encodes CATSKWEEAFF. The entire variable domain, with the rest obtained from reference TRBV15 and TRBJ1-1, is as follows: DAMVIQNPRYQVTQFGKPVTLSCSQTLNHNVMYWYQQKSSQAPKLLFHYYDKDFNNEADTPDNFQSRRPNTSFCFLDIRSPGLGDTAMYLCATSKWEEAFFGQGTRLTVV.